The 27 T cell receptor beta chains below all came from one sample that was sequenced in a study of T cell changes during pregnancy in multiple sclerosis. The repertoire was sequenced with immunoSEQ multiplex PCR; TCRdb's copy has only in-frame clones and lacks some. This sample has around 60,000 clones, with roughly 93% found just once. This sample comprised peripheral blood, obtained after pregnancy. The receptors derive from a female donor with multiple sclerosis, enrolled in a pregnancy study.

The chain carries TRBV28 and TRBJ2-3; D is possibly TRBD2 (5 bases). The CDR3 runs to 14 residues. Looked up from germline, CDR1 is MDHEN and CDR2 is SYDVKM. V gave up 3 bases and J gave up 2 bases, with 9 bases separating them. The CDR3 region has the DNA TGTGCCAGCAGTTTTGACGGGGTCACAGATACGCAGTATTTT. This encodes CASSFDGVTDTQYF.

The CDR3 loop is CASSSGGPQGYWQYF. CDR3 sequence (DNA): TGTGCCAGCAGCTCAGGGGGTCCACAGGGGTATTGGCAGTACTTC. This chain joins TRBV7-2 and TRBJ2-7, with TRBD1 identical over 7 bases. The length of the CDR3 is 15 residues. V lost 4 bases and J lost 9; bases outside the gene matches: 15. CDR1 and CDR2 (germline): SGHTA, FQGNSA. Full variable domain (remainder filled in from reference TRBV7-2 and TRBJ2-7): GAGVSQSPSNKVTEKGKDVELRCDPISGHTALYWYRQSLGQGLEFLIYFQGNSAPDKSGLPSDRFSAERTGGSVSTLTIQRTQQEDSAVYLCASSSGGPQGYWQYFGPGTRLTVT.

The chain couples TRBV28 to TRBJ1-2; 7 positions match TRBD1. This CDR3 contains 15 residues. The germline V gene has CDR1 MDHEN and CDR2 SYDVKM. The V segment lost 3 bases and the J segment 4 bases; nucleotides outside the gene matches: 8. The CDR3 DNA is TGTGCCAGCAGTTTGGGGTCGACAGGGAGCTATGGCTACACCTTC. This gives the protein CASSLGSTGSYGYTF.

The chain links TRBV6-4 to TRBJ1-1; perhaps TRBD1 as D (5 bases). CDR3 size: 15 residues. The germline gives CDR1 MRHNA, CDR2 SNTAGT. Trimming pared 8 bases from V and 1 base from J, leaving 17 bases between. CDR3 amino acids: CASAVGGRANTEAFF. In DNA, the CDR3 is TGTGCCAGCGCAGTGGGGGGACGGGCGAACACTGAAGCTTTCTTT.

The chain recombines TRBV10-2 with TRBJ1-5; a weak D match, TRBD1 (6 bases). This CDR3 contains 16 residues. CDR1 and CDR2 from the germline V gene are WSHSY and SAAADI. The ends were cut back, 1 base at V and 7 bases at J, with 17 bases in the middle. The CDR3 region has the DNA TGCGCCAGCAGTGAGTTAGGACAGCCGGGCGTACAGCCCCAGCATTTT. Protein product: CASSELGQPGVQPQHF.

Points on this clone: The same CDR3 arises from other DNA sequences in this sample as well. This sequence joins TRBV9 and TRBJ1-1, with 7 bases lining up with TRBD1. This CDR3 comprises 14 residues. Trimming took 4 bases from V and 3 from J; bases not matched to a gene: 6. CDR1 is SGDLS and CDR2 is YYNGEE in the germline V gene. Here the CDR3 DNA reads TGTGCCAGCAGCTTCTACGACAGGGACACTGAAGCTTTCTTT. Translated: CASSFYDRDTEAFF.

The V gene is TRBV21-1, the J gene TRBJ2-7; the table's D call, TRBD2, has no DNA check behind it. TRBV21-1 represents a pseudogene. This CDR3 region has 15 residues. The CDR3 loop reads CASSKVGGGCYEQYF. CDR3 DNA: TGTGCCAGCAGCAAAGTTGGCGGGGGATGCTACGAGCAGTACTTC.

The gene calls are TRBV6-5 and TRBJ2-1; 10 bases line up with TRBD1. There are 15 residues in the CDR3. Germline V CDR1 and CDR2: MNHEY, SVGAGI. V was pared by 6 bases and J by 6 bases, with 8 bases of the junction left unmatched. The CDR3 bases are TGTGCCAGCAGCCTTCGGGGGACAGGGGTCAATGAGCAGTTCTTC. Translating it yields CASSLRGTGVNEQFF.

This chain links TRBV5-1 with TRBJ2-1; TRBD2 aligns across 9 bases. CDR3 length equals 15 residues. Germline loops: CDR1 SGHRS, CDR2 YFSETQ. The V segment lost 4 bases and the J segment 3 bases; nucleotides outside the gene matches: 5. Here the CDR3 reads CASSMRLAVYNEQFF. The CDR3 DNA is TGCGCCAGCAGCATGCGACTAGCGGTCTACAATGAGCAGTTCTTC.

V usage is TRBV5-1 and J usage is TRBJ2-6, with 9 bases lining up with TRBD1. Germline V gene sequence: CDR1 SGHRS, CDR2 YFSETQ. The CDR3 consists of 18 residues. V dropped 2 bases and J dropped 1; count of bases not matched to a gene: 7. Here the CDR3 reads CASSLAGQGASGANVLTF. CDR3 sequence (DNA): TGCGCCAGCAGCTTAGCGGGACAGGGAGCGTCTGGGGCCAACGTCCTGACTTTC.

This chain joins TRBV11-1 and TRBJ2-2; the match to TRBD1 covers 8 bases. The CDR3 loop spans 17 amino acids. CDR1 is SGHAT, CDR2 FQDESV, per germline (reference sequence). V shed 5 bases, J shed 5 bases, and the junction held 13 bases outside the gene matches. In DNA form, the CDR3 reads TGTGCCAGCAGCCCAGTCCCGACAGGGGTGAGGACCGGGGAGCTGTTTTTT. This translates into CASSPVPTGVRTGELFF. Full variable domain (outside the CDR3, taken from reference TRBV11-1 and TRBJ2-2): EAEVAQSPRYKITEKSQAVAFWCDPISGHATLYWYRQILGQGPELLVQFQDESVVDDSQLPKDRFSAERLKGVDSTLKIQPAELGDSAMYLCASSPVPTGVRTGELFFGEGSRLTVL.

The chain links TRBV11-1 to TRBJ2-1, with D tentatively TRBD1 (6 bases). The germline gives CDR1 SGHAT, CDR2 FQDESV (reference sequence). V shed 6 bases and J shed 5 bases, with 17 bases lying between them. The CDR3 runs to 15 residues. The CDR3 is CASRIDRLVHNEQFF. CDR3 DNA: TGTGCCAGCAGAATAGACAGGCTGGTCCACAATGAGCAGTTCTTC.

This clone was observed once. This chain joins TRBV15 and TRBJ2-2; TRBD2 agrees at 9 bases. The germline CDR1 and CDR2 sequences are LNHNV and YYDKDF (reference sequence). This CDR3 has 18 residues. J lost 2 bases, V lost 1 base, and 8 bases had no gene match. CDR3 amino acids: CATSRVGSGRNNTGELFF. DNA for the CDR3: TGTGCCACCAGCAGAGTGGGCAGCGGGAGGAACAACACCGGGGAGCTGTTTTTT.

V and J are TRBV6-5 and TRBJ2-2; D not certain. The CDR3 is made up of 12 amino acids. Trimming took off 10 bases at V and 5 bases at J, with 11 bases between the two ends. Germline loops: CDR1 MNHEY, CDR2 SVGAGI. The CDR3 reads CATILWTGELFF. CDR3 DNA: TGTGCCACCATCCTATGGACCGGGGAGCTGTTTTTT.

The rearrangement uses TRBV5-4 and TRBJ1-2; D is perhaps TRBD1 (6 bases). CDR1 and CDR2 (germline): SGHNT, YYREEE (reference sequence). The CDR3 contains 14 residues. V was shortened by 4 bases and J by 5 bases, with 15 bases between the two germline ends. CDR3 sequence (DNA): TGTGCCAGCAGCACCGGGACAAGGGCATATGGCTACACCTTC. Its translation: CASSTGTRAYGYTF.

This rearrangement joins TRBV7-9 to TRBJ2-7; TRBD2 aligns across 12 bases. Germline V gene lookup returns CDR1 SEHNR and CDR2 FQNEAQ (reference sequence). The CDR3 consists of 16 residues. The V and J ends lost 5 bases and 6 bases, in that order; junction bases with no gene match: 11. The CDR3 sequence: CASSVGLAGKTSEQYF. The CDR3 DNA follows: TGTGCCAGCAGCGTTGGACTAGCGGGAAAGACCAGCGAGCAGTACTTC. The full variable domain, rest sourced from reference TRBV7-9 and TRBJ2-7, is DTGVSQNPRHKITKRGQNVTFRCDPISEHNRLYWYRQTLGQGPEFLTYFQNEAQLEKSRLLSDRFSAERPKGSFSTLEIQRTEQGDSAMYLCASSVGLAGKTSEQYFGPGTRLTVT.

The V gene is TRBV19, the J gene TRBJ1-2, with TRBD1 identical over 11 bases. In germline, CDR1 is LNHDA, CDR2 SQIVND (reference sequence). The length of the CDR3 is 16 residues. Unmatched junction bases numbered 10, after V lost 5 bases and J lost 5 bases. The CDR3 spells CASSASGQGVRYGYTF. The DNA for the CDR3 is TGTGCCAGTAGTGCTTCGGGACAGGGGGTGCGGTATGGCTACACCTTC.

This clone was seen more than once but under ten times. The genes are TRBV30 and TRBJ1-1; D is unclear. The germline CDR1 and CDR2 sequences are GTSNPN and SVGIG (reference sequence). V was trimmed by 3 bases and J by 5 bases, leaving 7 bases between them. The CDR3 runs to 11 residues. The CDR3: CAWRGGTEAFF. In DNA form, the CDR3 reads TGTGCCTGGAGAGGAGGGACTGAAGCTTTCTTT.

This clone has more than one count but fewer than ten. The gene calls are TRBV18 and TRBJ1-5; a possible D gene is TRBD1 (5 bases). Germline V gene lookup returns CDR1 KGHSH and CDR2 LQKENI. CDR3 length equals 18 residues. V was clipped by 3 bases and J by 6 bases, with 24 bases between them. The CDR3 nucleotides are TGTGCCAGCTCACCGCTTCCATTTAGGGCACAGGAAGGTCAGCCCCAGCATTTT. This encodes CASSPLPFRAQEGQPQHF.

This chain joins TRBV7-2 and TRBJ2-7; tentatively, D is TRBD2 (5 bases). The CDR3 has 13 residues. Germline V gene data show CDR1 as SGHTA and CDR2 as FQGNSA. V gave up 2 bases and J gave up 4 bases, with 9 bases separating them. The CDR3 nucleotides are TGTGCCAGCAGCTTACACGGGATGTACGAGCAGTACTTC. This gives the protein CASSLHGMYEQYF. The entire variable domain, with the rest obtained from reference TRBV7-2 and TRBJ2-7, is as follows: GAGVSQSPSNKVTEKGKDVELRCDPISGHTALYWYRQSLGQGLEFLIYFQGNSAPDKSGLPSDRFSAERTGGSVSTLTIQRTQQEDSAVYLCASSLHGMYEQYFGPGTRLTVT.

The rearrangement joins TRBV5-1 to TRBJ2-3, with D perhaps matching TRBD2 (6 bases). V shed 0 bases and J shed 2 bases, with 10 bases lying between them. Per the germline V gene, CDR1 is SGHRS and CDR2 is YFSETQ. This CDR3 spans 15 amino acids. CDR3 sequence reads: CASSLEGTYTDTQYF. The CDR3, as DNA: TGCGCCAGCAGCTTGGAAGGGACTTACACAGATACGCAGTATTTT.

The count of this clone is one. V is TRBV7-2 and J is TRBJ2-6; a weak D match, TRBD1 (6 bases). Germline V gene data show CDR1 as SGHTA and CDR2 as FQGNSA. Trimming pared 3 bases from V and 2 bases from J, leaving 14 bases between. CDR3 length equals 17 residues. CDR3 in amino acids: CASSFRQGRPGANVLTF. The CDR3 DNA follows: TGTGCCAGCAGCTTCCGTCAGGGGCGGCCTGGGGCCAACGTCCTGACTTTC.

The chain carries TRBV19 and TRBJ1-4; perhaps TRBD1 as D (6 bases). The germline V gene has CDR1 LNHDA and CDR2 SQIVND (reference sequence). The CDR3 has 14 amino acids. The V gene lost 6 bases and the J gene lost 0 bases, with 8 bases spanning the gap. The CDR3 reads CASRDRATNEKLFF. CDR3 DNA: TGTGCCAGTAGGGACAGAGCAACTAATGAAAAACTGTTTTTT.

This chain connects TRBV27 to TRBJ1-1; 8 bases are a match to TRBD1. Germline CDR1 and CDR2: MNHEY and SMNVEV (reference sequence). The V and J ends lost 5 bases and 1 base, in that order; junction bases with no gene match: 6. The CDR3 spans 15 residues. CDR3 protein: CASSPWTGTNTEAFF. DNA for the CDR3: TGTGCCAGCAGTCCGTGGACAGGGACGAACACTGAAGCTTTCTTT.

The V and J genes are TRBV15 and TRBJ1-3; D remains ambiguous. V lost 1 base and J 4 bases, leaving 20 bases between the germline ends. From germline, CDR1 is LNHNV and CDR2 YYDKDF (reference sequence). The length of the CDR3 is 18 residues. In DNA form, the CDR3 reads TGTGCCACCAGCAGAGCTCCCCCCAAGGCACTACCCGGAAACACCATATATTTT. Its protein is CATSRAPPKALPGNTIYF.

The V and J genes are TRBV7-8 and TRBJ2-1; D is uncertain. Deletions cut 4 bases from V and 12 bases from J, with 16 bases between. This CDR3 spans 13 amino acids. CDR1 is SGHVS, CDR2 FQNEAQ, per germline. The CDR3 here is CASSSTLSIGQFF. The CDR3 DNA follows: TGTGCCAGCAGCTCTACGCTATCGATCGGGCAGTTCTTC.

V is TRBV28 and J is TRBJ2-1; 7 nucleotides align to TRBD2. V trimming: 3 bases; J trimming: 7 bases; junction bases outside the gene matches: 3. The germline CDR1 and CDR2 sequences are MDHEN and SYDVKM. The CDR3 has 13 amino acids. The CDR3 is CASSFGRENEQFF. The CDR3 DNA follows: TGTGCCAGCAGTTTTGGGCGGGAGAATGAGCAGTTCTTC.